Listed below are T cell receptor beta chains from one sample, sequenced in a study of shared clonotypes between healthy human individuals. The assay was immunoSEQ multiplex PCR, and TCRdb's table has in-frame clones only and misses some. The top ten clones hold around 0.33% of a sample with roughly 1,600,000 clones, about 98.5% of them seen once. The source material was naive CD4+ T cells sorted from blood. The receptor source for this set is a man between 25 and 39 years old in good health. CDR3s include the opening cysteine and the closing phenylalanine or tryptophan. The D gene is left open where the match is weak. For some rows the clone size is stated as once, few or many, or as a class when expanded; others skip it.

clone size: .; V gene: TRBV5-1; D gene: TRBD1; J gene: TRBJ1-2; CDR3 length: 17; CDR3 DNA: TGCGCCAGCAGCAGGACAGGGGGGGATTCCCTGGGCTATGGCTACACCTTC; CDR3 protein: CASSRTGGDSLGYGYTF
clone size: .; V gene: TRBV30; D gene: TRBD2; J gene: TRBJ2-3; CDR3 length: 15; CDR3 DNA: TGTGCCTGGAGTGCTCCTAGCGGGTACACAGATACGCAGTATTTT; CDR3 protein: CAWSAPSGYTDTQYF
clone size: .; V gene: TRBV28; D gene: .; J gene: TRBJ2-2; CDR3 length: 13; CDR3 DNA: TGTGCCAGCAGGAGCACCATTCTCCGGGAGCTGTTTTTT; CDR3 protein: CASRSTILRELFF
clone size: once; V gene: TRBV5-5; D gene: .; J gene: TRBJ2-7; CDR3 length: 14; CDR3 DNA: TGTGCCAGCACCCGAGGGGGGCGAGCCTACGAGCAGTACTTC; CDR3 protein: CASTRGGRAYEQYF
clone size: once; V gene: TRBV4-3; D gene: .; J gene: TRBJ2-3; CDR3 length: 16; CDR3 DNA: TGCGCCAGCAGCCAATCCCAGGGGCCGGTTGAAAATACGCAGTATTTT; CDR3 protein: CASSQSQGPVENTQYF
clone size: .; V gene: TRBV6-5; D gene: .; J gene: TRBJ2-7; CDR3 length: 13; CDR3 DNA: TGTGCCAGCAGCCTTCCTGGGGCGGGGGAGCAGTACTTC; CDR3 protein: CASSLPGAGEQYF
clone size: .; V gene: TRBV19; D gene: TRBD1; J gene: TRBJ2-1; CDR3 length: 14; CDR3 DNA: TGTGCCGGGAGACAGGGGGCCACCAGCAATGAGCAGTTCTTC; CDR3 protein: CAGRQGATSNEQFF
clone size: once; V gene: TRBV27; D gene: .; J gene: TRBJ2-7; CDR3 length: 15; CDR3 DNA: TGTGCCAGCAGTTTAGGATTCGGGAGAGAGGGCGAGCAGTACTTC; CDR3 protein: CASSLGFGREGEQYF
clone size: .; V gene: TRBV7-6; D gene: TRBD1; J gene: TRBJ2-2; CDR3 length: 16; CDR3 DNA: TGTGCCAGCAGCTTAGGGACAGGGACGTCCACCGGGGAGCTGTTTTTT; CDR3 protein: CASSLGTGTSTGELFF
clone size: .; V gene: TRBV28; D gene: .; J gene: TRBJ2-7; CDR3 length: 14; CDR3 DNA: TGTGCCAGCAGTATTCAGGGTTTCCGCTACGAGCAGTACTTC; CDR3 protein: CASSIQGFRYEQYF
clone size: .; V gene: TRBV28; D gene: TRBD1; J gene: TRBJ1-5; CDR3 length: 17; CDR3 DNA: TGTGCCAGCAGTCCGCAGGGGGCGCTTGCAAGCAATCAGCCCCAGCATTTT; CDR3 protein: CASSPQGALASNQPQHF
clone size: .; V gene: TRBV7-2; D gene: .; J gene: TRBJ2-4; CDR3 length: 14; CDR3 DNA: TGTGCCAGCAGCTTAGCCCCAGGAAAAAACATTCAGTACTTC; CDR3 protein: CASSLAPGKNIQYF
clone size: once; V gene: TRBV7-7; D gene: .; J gene: TRBJ2-3; CDR3 length: 16; CDR3 DNA: TGTGCCAGCAGCTTAAGAGGGGGTACGGGCACAGATACGCAGTATTTT; CDR3 protein: CASSLRGGTGTDTQYF
clone size: .; V gene: TRBV6-5; D gene: TRBD1; J gene: TRBJ1-5; CDR3 length: 15; CDR3 DNA: TGTGCCAGCAGGGAGACAGGGGGCGGGCATCAGCCCCAGCATTTT; CDR3 protein: CASRETGGGHQPQHF
clone size: .; V gene: TRBV10-3; D gene: TRBD2; J gene: TRBJ2-7; CDR3 length: 14; CDR3 DNA: TGTGCCATCAGAGAGCGGGAAAGCGAATACGAGCAGTACTTC; CDR3 protein: CAIRERESEYEQYF
clone size: .; V gene: TRBV11-2; D gene: TRBD1; J gene: TRBJ2-7; CDR3 length: 15; CDR3 DNA: TGTGCCAGCAGCGGCATCCGGGACAGGGACTACGAGCAGTACTTC; CDR3 protein: CASSGIRDRDYEQYF
clone size: once; V gene: TRBV27; D gene: TRBD1; J gene: TRBJ2-5; CDR3 length: 15; CDR3 DNA: TGTGCCAGCAGTTTATTTTCAGGGGGATACGAGACCCAGTACTTC; CDR3 protein: CASSLFSGGYETQYF
clone size: .; V gene: TRBV7-2; D gene: .; J gene: TRBJ1-5; CDR3 length: 13; CDR3 DNA: TGTGCCAGCAGCTTACAAGGCGGGTCTCCCCAGCATTTT; CDR3 protein: CASSLQGGSPQHF
clone size: .; V gene: TRBV14; D gene: .; J gene: TRBJ1-2; CDR3 length: 16; CDR3 DNA: TGTGCCAGCAGCCAAGTGAGGGGGGCTGCTGGGTATGGCTACACCTTC; CDR3 protein: CASSQVRGAAGYGYTF
clone size: .; V gene: TRBV9; D gene: .; J gene: TRBJ2-7; CDR3 length: 14; CDR3 DNA: TGTGCCAGCAGCGGGACGGGAAGCTCCTACGAGCAGTACTTC; CDR3 protein: CASSGTGSSYEQYF
clone size: .; V gene: TRBV27; D gene: .; J gene: TRBJ2-1; CDR3 length: 15; CDR3 DNA: TGTGCCAGCAGTTTAAGTAGGCGGGTATACAATGAGCAGTTCTTC; CDR3 protein: CASSLSRRVYNEQFF
clone size: .; V gene: TRBV7-2; D gene: TRBD2; J gene: TRBJ2-7; CDR3 length: 14; CDR3 DNA: TGTGCCAGCACCCCCTCTCTAGCGGGAGTCGAGCAGTACTTC; CDR3 protein: CASTPSLAGVEQYF
clone size: .; V gene: TRBV9; D gene: TRBD2; J gene: TRBJ2-2; CDR3 length: 14; CDR3 DNA: TGTGCCAGCACTAGCGGGAGGTTGGCCGGGGAGCTGTTTTTT; CDR3 protein: CASTSGRLAGELFF
clone size: .; V gene: TRBV29-1; D gene: TRBD1; J gene: TRBJ1-1; CDR3 length: 17; CDR3 DNA: TGCAGCGTTGTTTGGTGGGACAGGGTGGCCATGAACACTGAAGCTTTCTTT; CDR3 protein: CSVVWWDRVAMNTEAFF
clone size: .; V gene: TRBV5-4; D gene: .; J gene: TRBJ1-2; CDR3 length: 13; CDR3 DNA: TGTGCCAGCAGCGTTCAGGGTGAAGGGGGCTACACCTTC; CDR3 protein: CASSVQGEGGYTF
clone size: .; V gene: TRBV18; D gene: TRBD1; J gene: TRBJ1-4; CDR3 length: 15; CDR3 DNA: TGTGCCAGCTCACGAGGACAGGGGTCTATTGAAAAACTGTTTTTT; CDR3 protein: CASSRGQGSIEKLFF
clone size: .; V gene: TRBV9; D gene: TRBD1; J gene: TRBJ1-2; CDR3 length: 15; CDR3 DNA: TGTGCCAGCAGCGCCGGACAGGGGTCGCACTATGGCTACACCTTC; CDR3 protein: CASSAGQGSHYGYTF
clone size: once; V gene: TRBV18; D gene: .; J gene: TRBJ2-7; CDR3 length: 14; CDR3 DNA: TGTGCCAGCTCACCATTGCCTAACTCCTACGAGCAGTACTTC; CDR3 protein: CASSPLPNSYEQYF
clone size: .; V gene: TRBV19; D gene: .; J gene: TRBJ1-2; CDR3 length: 14; CDR3 DNA: TGTGCCAGTAGGGCCTGGCAGGGCGGCTATGGCTACACCTTC; CDR3 protein: CASRAWQGGYGYTF
clone size: .; V gene: TRBV28; D gene: TRBD1; J gene: TRBJ2-3; CDR3 length: 15; CDR3 DNA: TGTGCCAGCAGTTCCGGGACAGGGCTGGCAGATACGCAGTATTTT; CDR3 protein: CASSSGTGLADTQYF
clone size: .; V gene: TRBV30; D gene: .; J gene: TRBJ2-1; CDR3 length: 15; CDR3 DNA: TGTGCCTGGAGCGGAGGGCGGGGGCGTAGCGATGAGCAGTTCTTC; CDR3 protein: CAWSGGRGRSDEQFF
clone size: .; V gene: TRBV2; D gene: TRBD2; J gene: TRBJ2-7; CDR3 length: 14; CDR3 DNA: TGTGCCAGACGAGGACTAGCGGGAATGTACGAGCAGTACTTC; CDR3 protein: CARRGLAGMYEQYF
clone size: .; V gene: TRBV2; D gene: .; J gene: TRBJ2-5; CDR3 length: 15; CDR3 DNA: TGTGCCAGCAGTGAAGGAGGCCAGGTTCTCGAGACCCAGTACTTC; CDR3 protein: CASSEGGQVLETQYF
clone size: once; V gene: TRBV5-4; D gene: TRBD2; J gene: TRBJ2-7; CDR3 length: 15; CDR3 DNA: TGTGCCAGCAGCTCCCCTAGCGGGAACTCCTACGAGCAGTACTTC; CDR3 protein: CASSSPSGNSYEQYF
clone size: .; V gene: TRBV30; D gene: .; J gene: TRBJ2-7; CDR3 length: 15; CDR3 DNA: TGTGCCTGGAGTACCCCGAGGAGGGGAGCCCACGAGCAGTACTTC; CDR3 protein: CAWSTPRRGAHEQYF
clone size: .; V gene: TRBV5-1; D gene: .; J gene: TRBJ2-2; CDR3 length: 15; CDR3 DNA: TGCGCCAGCAGCTTGAGGGTTGGGAACACCGGGGAGCTGTTTTTT; CDR3 protein: CASSLRVGNTGELFF
clone size: .; V gene: TRBV18; D gene: TRBD1; J gene: TRBJ2-7; CDR3 length: 15; CDR3 DNA: TGTGCCAGCTCACAAGGGACAGGGGGATCCTACGAGCAGTACTTC; CDR3 protein: CASSQGTGGSYEQYF
clone size: .; V gene: TRBV29-1; D gene: TRBD1; J gene: TRBJ1-5; CDR3 length: 12; CDR3 DNA: TGCAGCGTCCGGACAGGAAATCAGCCCCAGCATTTT; CDR3 protein: CSVRTGNQPQHF
clone size: once; V gene: TRBV29-1; D gene: TRBD1; J gene: TRBJ2-7; CDR3 length: 14; CDR3 DNA: TGCAGCGTTGTGGACAGGGGCTTCCCCTACGAGCAGTACTTC; CDR3 protein: CSVVDRGFPYEQYF
clone size: .; V gene: TRBV9; D gene: .; J gene: TRBJ2-7; CDR3 length: 14; CDR3 DNA: TGTGCCAGCAGCGTAGAGGGATCCTCCTACGAGCAGTACTTC; CDR3 protein: CASSVEGSSYEQYF
clone size: .; V gene: TRBV30; D gene: .; J gene: TRBJ2-5; CDR3 length: 11; CDR3 DNA: TGTGCCTGGAGTGTAAGCGAGACCCAGTACTTC; CDR3 protein: CAWSVSETQYF
clone size: .; V gene: TRBV19; D gene: .; J gene: TRBJ1-5; CDR3 length: 15; CDR3 DNA: TGTGCCAGTAGTAACCATCACAGTGGCTACCAGCCCCAGCATTTT; CDR3 protein: CASSNHHSGYQPQHF
clone size: .; V gene: TRBV10-1; D gene: TRBD1; J gene: TRBJ2-1; CDR3 length: 15; CDR3 DNA: TGCGCCAGCAGTGAACGCGGGACAGGTACGGATGAGCAGTTCTTC; CDR3 protein: CASSERGTGTDEQFF